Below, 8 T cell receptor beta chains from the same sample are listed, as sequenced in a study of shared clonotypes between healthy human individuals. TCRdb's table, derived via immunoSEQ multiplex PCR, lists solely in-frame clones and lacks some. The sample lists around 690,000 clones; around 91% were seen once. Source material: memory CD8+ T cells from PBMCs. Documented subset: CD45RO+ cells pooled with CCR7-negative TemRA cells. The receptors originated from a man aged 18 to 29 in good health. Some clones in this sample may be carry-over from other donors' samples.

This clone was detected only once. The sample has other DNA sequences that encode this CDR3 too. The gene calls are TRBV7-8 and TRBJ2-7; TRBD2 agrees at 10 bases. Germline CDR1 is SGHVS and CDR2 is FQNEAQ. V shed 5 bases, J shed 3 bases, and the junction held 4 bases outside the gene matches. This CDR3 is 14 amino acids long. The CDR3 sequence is CASSPRTSGYEQYF. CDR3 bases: TGTGCCAGCAGCCCACGGACTAGCGGCTACGAGCAGTACTTC.

CDR3 loop: CASSPRSDTQYF. The CDR3 bases are TGTGCCAGCAGCCCACGTTCAGATACGCAGTATTTT. The chain carries TRBV11-2 and TRBJ2-3, with no clear D. V was pared by 5 bases and J by 4 bases, with 7 bases between. The CDR3 length is 12 residues. Germline CDR1 SGHAT, CDR2 FQNNGV.

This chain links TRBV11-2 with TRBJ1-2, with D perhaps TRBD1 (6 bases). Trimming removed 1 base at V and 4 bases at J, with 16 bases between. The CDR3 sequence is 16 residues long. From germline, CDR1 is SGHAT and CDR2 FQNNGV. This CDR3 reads CASSLGGASPTYGYTF. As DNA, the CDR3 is TGTGCCAGCAGCTTAGGGGGGGCCAGCCCTACCTATGGCTACACCTTC. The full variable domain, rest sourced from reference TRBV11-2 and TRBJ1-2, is EAGVAQSPRYKIIEKRQSVAFWCNPISGHATLYWYQQILGQGPKLLIQFQNNGVVDDSQLPKDRFSAERLKGVDSTLKIQPAKLEDSAVYLCASSLGGASPTYGYTFGSGTRLTVV.

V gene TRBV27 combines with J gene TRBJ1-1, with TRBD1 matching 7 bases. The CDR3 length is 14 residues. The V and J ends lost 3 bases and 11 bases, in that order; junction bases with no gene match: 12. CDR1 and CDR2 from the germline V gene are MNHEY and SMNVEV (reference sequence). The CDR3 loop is CASSFSGGMRDAFF. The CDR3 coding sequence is TGTGCCAGCAGTTTCTCAGGGGGAATGCGGGACGCTTTCTTT.

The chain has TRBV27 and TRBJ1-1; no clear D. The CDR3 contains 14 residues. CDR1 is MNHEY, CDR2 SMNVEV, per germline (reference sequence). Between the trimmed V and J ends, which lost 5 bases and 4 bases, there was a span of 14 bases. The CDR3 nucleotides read TGTGCCAGCAGTACACGAGATTGGGGCACTGAAGCTTTCTTT. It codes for CASSTRDWGTEAFF.

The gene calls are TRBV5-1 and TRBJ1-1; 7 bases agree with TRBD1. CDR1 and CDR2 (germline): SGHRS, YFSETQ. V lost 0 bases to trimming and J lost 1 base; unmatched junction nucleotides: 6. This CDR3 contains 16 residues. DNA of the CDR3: TGCGCCAGCAGCTTGGTGGCAGGGGGACCGAACACTGAAGCTTTCTTT. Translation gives CASSLVAGGPNTEAFF.

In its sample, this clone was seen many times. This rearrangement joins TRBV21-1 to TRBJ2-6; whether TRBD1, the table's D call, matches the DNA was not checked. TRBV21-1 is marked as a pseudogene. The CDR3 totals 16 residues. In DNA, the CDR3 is TGTGCCAGCAGCAAAGTTAAGGGGTTTGGGGCCAACGTCCTGACTTTC. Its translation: CASSKVKGFGANVLTF.

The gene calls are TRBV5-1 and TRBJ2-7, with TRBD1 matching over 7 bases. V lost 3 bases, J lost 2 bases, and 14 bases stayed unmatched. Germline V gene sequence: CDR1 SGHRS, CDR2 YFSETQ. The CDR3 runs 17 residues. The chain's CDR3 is CASSWDPGTVLPYEQYF. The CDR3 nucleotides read TGCGCCAGCAGCTGGGACCCCGGGACAGTCCTTCCCTACGAGCAGTACTTC.